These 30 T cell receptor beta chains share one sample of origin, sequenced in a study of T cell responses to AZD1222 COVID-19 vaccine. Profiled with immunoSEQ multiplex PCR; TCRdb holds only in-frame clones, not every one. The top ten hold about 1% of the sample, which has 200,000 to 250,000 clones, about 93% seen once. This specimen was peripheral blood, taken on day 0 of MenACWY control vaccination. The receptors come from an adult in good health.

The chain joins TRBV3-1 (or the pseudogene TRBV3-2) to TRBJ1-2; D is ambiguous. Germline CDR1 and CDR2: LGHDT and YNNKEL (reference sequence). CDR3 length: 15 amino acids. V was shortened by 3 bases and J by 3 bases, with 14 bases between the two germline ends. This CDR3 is CASSHGPEPYYGYTF. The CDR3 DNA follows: TGTGCCAGCAGCCACGGACCGGAGCCCTACTATGGCTACACCTTC.

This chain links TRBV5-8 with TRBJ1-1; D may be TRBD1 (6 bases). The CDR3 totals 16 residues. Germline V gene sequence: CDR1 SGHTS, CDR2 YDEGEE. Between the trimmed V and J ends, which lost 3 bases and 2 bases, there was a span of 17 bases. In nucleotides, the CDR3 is TGTGCCAGCAGCTCACTTACAACACAGGGAAACACTGAAGCTTTCTTT. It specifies CASSSLTTQGNTEAFF.

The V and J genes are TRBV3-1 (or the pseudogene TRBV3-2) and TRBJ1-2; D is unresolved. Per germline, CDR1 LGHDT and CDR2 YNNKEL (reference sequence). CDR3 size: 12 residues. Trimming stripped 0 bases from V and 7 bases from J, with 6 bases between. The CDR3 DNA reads TGTGCCAGCAGCCAAGAGAGGGCTGGCTACACCTTC. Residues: CASSQERAGYTF.

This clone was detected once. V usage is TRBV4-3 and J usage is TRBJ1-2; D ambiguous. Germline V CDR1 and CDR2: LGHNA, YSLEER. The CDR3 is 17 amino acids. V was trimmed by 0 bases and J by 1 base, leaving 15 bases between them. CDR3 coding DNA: TGCGCCAGCAGCCAAGAACGGAATCCGCTCCTTAACTATGGCTACACCTTC. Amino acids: CASSQERNPLLNYGYTF.

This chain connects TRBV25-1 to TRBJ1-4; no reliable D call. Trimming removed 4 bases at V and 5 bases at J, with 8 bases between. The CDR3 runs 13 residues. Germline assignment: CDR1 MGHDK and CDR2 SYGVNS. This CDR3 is CASSVSGNEKLFF. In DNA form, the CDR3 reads TGTGCCAGCAGTGTCAGCGGGAATGAAAAACTGTTTTTT.

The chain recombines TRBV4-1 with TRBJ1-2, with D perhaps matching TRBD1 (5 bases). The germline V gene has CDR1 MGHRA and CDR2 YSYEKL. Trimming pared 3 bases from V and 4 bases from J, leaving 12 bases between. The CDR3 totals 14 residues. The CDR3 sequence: CASSQGDSGYGYTF. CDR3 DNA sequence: TGCGCCAGCAGCCAGGGGGATAGCGGCTATGGCTACACCTTC.

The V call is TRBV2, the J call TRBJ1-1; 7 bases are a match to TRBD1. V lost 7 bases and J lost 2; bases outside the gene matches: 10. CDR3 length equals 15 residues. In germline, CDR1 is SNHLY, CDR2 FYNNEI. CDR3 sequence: CASTKEGAGNTEAFF. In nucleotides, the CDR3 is TGTGCCAGCACCAAGGAGGGGGCAGGAAACACTGAAGCTTTCTTT.

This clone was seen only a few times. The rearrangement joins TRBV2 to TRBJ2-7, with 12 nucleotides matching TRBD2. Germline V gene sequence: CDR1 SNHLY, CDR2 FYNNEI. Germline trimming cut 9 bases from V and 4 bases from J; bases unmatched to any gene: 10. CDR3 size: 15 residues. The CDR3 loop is CARTTSGGPPYEQYF. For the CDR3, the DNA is TGTGCCAGGACGACTAGCGGGGGTCCCCCTTACGAGCAGTACTTC.

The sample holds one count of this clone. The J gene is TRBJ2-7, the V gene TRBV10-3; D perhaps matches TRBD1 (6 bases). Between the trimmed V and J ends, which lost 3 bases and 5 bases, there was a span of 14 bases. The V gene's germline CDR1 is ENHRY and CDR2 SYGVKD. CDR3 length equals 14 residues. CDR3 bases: TGTGCCATCAGTGAATCGACAGGTTCGAACGAGCAGTACTTC. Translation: CAISESTGSNEQYF.

CDR3 bases: TGCGCCAGCAGCCAGGGTGGGAATAATGAAAAACTGTTTTTT. It is translated as CASSQGGNNEKLFF. The chain uses TRBV4-3 and TRBJ1-4; D remains unclear. V was pared by 3 bases and J by 4 bases, with 9 bases between. Germline loops: CDR1 LGHNA, CDR2 YSLEER. The CDR3 spans 14 residues.

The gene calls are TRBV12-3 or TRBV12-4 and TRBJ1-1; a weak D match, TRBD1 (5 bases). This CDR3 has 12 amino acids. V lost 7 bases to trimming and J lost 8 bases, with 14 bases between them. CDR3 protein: CASILRYREAFF. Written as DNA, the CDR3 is TGTGCCAGCATTCTGAGGTACAGGGAAGCTTTCTTT.

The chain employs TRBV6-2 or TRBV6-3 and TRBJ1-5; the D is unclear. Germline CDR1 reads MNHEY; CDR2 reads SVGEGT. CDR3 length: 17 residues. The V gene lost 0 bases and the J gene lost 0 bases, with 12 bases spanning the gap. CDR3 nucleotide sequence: TGTGCCAGCAGTTACTCATCAGGCCCTTATAGCAATCAGCCCCAGCATTTT. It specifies CASSYSSGPYSNQPQHF.

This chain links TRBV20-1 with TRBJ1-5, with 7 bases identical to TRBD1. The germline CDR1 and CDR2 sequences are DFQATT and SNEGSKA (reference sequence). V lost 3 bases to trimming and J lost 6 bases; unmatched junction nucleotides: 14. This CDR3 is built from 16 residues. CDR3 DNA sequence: TGCAGTGCTAGTGGCCGTGGACAGGTGGCGGGTCAGCCCCAGCATTTT. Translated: CSASGRGQVAGQPQHF.

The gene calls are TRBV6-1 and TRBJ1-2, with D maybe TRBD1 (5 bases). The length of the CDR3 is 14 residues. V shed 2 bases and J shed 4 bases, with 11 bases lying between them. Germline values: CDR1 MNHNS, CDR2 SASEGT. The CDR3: CASSEWGSVYGYTF. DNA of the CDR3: TGTGCCAGCAGTGAATGGGGGTCGGTCTATGGCTACACCTTC.

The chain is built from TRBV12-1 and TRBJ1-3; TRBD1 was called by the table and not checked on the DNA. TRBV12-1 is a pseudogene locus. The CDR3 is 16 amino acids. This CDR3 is CASRSPPGRSGNTIYF. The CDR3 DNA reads TGTGCCAGCAGATCCCCCCCAGGGCGGAGTGGAAACACCATATATTTT.

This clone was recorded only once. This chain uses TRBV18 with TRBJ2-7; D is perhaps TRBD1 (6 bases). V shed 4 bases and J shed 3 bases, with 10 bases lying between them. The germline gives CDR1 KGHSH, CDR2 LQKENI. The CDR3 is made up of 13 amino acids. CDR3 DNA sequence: TGTGCCAGCTCACTAATACAGGGCTACGAGCAGTACTTC. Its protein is CASSLIQGYEQYF.

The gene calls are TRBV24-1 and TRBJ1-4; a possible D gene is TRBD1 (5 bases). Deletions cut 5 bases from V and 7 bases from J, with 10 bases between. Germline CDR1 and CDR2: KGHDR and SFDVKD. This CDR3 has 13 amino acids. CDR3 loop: CATSGGSAEKLFF. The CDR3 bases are TGTGCCACCAGTGGGGGGTCCGCTGAAAAACTGTTTTTT.

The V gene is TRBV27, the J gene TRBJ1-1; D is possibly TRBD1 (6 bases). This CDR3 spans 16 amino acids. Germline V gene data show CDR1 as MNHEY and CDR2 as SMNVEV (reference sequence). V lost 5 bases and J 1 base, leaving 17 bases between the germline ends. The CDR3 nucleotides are TGTGCCAGCAGTCCGAAGGGGGGATGGGAGAACACTGAAGCTTTCTTT. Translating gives CASSPKGGWENTEAFF.

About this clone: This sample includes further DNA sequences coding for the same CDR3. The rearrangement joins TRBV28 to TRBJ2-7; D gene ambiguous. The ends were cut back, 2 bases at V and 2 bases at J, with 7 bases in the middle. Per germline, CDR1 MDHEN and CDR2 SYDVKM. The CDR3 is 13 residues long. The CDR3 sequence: CASSLGSTYEQYF. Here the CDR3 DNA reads TGTGCCAGCAGTTTAGGCAGCACCTACGAGCAGTACTTC.

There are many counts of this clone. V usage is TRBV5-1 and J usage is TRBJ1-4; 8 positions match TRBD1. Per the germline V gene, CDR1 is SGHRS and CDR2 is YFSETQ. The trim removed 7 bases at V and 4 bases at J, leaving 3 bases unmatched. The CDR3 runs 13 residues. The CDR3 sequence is CASRGQGNEKLFF. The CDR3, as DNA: TGCGCCAGCCGAGGACAGGGTAATGAAAAACTGTTTTTT.

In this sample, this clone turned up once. The CDR3 DNA is TGTGCCAGCAGCTCTCGGACAGGGGGCCGGGGCACTGAAGCTTTCTTT. Encoded protein: CASSSRTGGRGTEAFF. The V and J genes are TRBV11-2 and TRBJ1-1, with 11 positions matching TRBD1. Germline loops: CDR1 SGHAT, CDR2 FQNNGV. V lost 4 bases and J lost 4; bases outside the gene matches: 8. The CDR3 sequence is 16 residues long.

CDR3 protein: CASSPGQRSTGELFF. The CDR3 nucleotides read TGTGCCAGCTCACCAGGGCAGCGGAGCACCGGGGAGCTGTTTTTT. The chain has TRBV18 and TRBJ2-2, with D possibly matching TRBD2 (5 bases). Trimming stripped 2 bases from V and 4 bases from J, with 11 bases between. The germline V gene encodes CDR1 KGHSH and CDR2 LQKENI. This CDR3 region has 15 residues.

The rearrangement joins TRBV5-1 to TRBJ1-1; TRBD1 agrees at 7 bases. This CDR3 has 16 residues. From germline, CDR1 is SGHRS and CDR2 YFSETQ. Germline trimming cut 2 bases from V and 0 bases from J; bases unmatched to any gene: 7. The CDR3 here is CASSLQGLGLNTEAFF. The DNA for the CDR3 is TGCGCCAGCAGCTTACAGGGGTTAGGCCTGAACACTGAAGCTTTCTTT. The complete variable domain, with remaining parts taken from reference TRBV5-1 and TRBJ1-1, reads KAGVTQTPRYLIKTRGQQVTLSCSPISGHRSVSWYQQTPGQGLQFLFEYFSETQRNKGNFPGRFSGRQFSNSRSEMNVSTLELGDSALYLCASSLQGLGLNTEAFFGQGTRLTVV.

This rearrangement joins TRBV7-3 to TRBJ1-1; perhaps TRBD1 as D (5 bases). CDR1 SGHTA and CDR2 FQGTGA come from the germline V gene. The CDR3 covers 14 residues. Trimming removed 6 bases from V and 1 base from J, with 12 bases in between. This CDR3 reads CASSWGRTNTEAFF. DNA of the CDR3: TGTGCCAGCAGTTGGGGACGGACGAACACTGAAGCTTTCTTT.

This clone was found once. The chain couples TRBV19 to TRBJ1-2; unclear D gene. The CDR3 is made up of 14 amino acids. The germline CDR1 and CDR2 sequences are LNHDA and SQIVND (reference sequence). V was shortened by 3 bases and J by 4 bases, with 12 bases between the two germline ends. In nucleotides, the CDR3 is TGTGCCAGTAGTATCCCCTGGCAGAGCTATGGCTACACCTTC. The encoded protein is CASSIPWQSYGYTF.

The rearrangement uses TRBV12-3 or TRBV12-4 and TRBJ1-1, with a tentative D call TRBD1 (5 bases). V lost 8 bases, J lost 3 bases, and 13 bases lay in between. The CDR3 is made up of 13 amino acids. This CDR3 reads CASSGRAHTEAFF. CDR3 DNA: TGTGCCAGCTCAGGCAGGGCACACACTGAAGCTTTCTTT.

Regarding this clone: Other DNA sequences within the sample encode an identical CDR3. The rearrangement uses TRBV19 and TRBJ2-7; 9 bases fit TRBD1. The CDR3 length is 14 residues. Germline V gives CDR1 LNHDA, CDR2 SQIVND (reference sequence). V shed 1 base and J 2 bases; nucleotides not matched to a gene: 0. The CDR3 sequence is CASSIGTGAYEQYF. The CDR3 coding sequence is TGTGCCAGTAGTATAGGGACAGGGGCCTACGAGCAGTACTTC.

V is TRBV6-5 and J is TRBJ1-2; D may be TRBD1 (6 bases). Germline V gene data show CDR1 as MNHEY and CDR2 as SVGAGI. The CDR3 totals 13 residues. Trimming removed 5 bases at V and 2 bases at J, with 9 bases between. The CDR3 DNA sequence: TGTGCCAGCAGTCGAGGGGGGAACTATGGCTACACCTTC. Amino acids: CASSRGGNYGYTF.

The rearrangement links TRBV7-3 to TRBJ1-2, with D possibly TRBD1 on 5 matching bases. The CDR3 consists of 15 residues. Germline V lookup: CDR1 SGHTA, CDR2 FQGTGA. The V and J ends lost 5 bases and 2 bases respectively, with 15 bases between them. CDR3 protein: CASSPLLTVNYGYTF. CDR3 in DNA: TGTGCCAGCAGCCCCCTCCTGACAGTAAACTATGGCTACACCTTC.

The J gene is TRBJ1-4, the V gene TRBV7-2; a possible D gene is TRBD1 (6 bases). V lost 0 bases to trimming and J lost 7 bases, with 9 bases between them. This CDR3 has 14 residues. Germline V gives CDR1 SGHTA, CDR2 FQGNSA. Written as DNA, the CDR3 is TGTGCCAGCAGCTTAGCGGGGGCAGCTGAAAAACTGTTTTTT. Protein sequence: CASSLAGAAEKLFF. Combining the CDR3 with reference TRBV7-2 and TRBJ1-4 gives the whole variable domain GAGVSQSPSNKVTEKGKDVELRCDPISGHTALYWYRQSLGQGLEFLIYFQGNSAPDKSGLPSDRFSAERTGGSVSTLTIQRTQQEDSAVYLCASSLAGAAEKLFFGSGTQLSVL.